This T cell receptor (beta chain) emerged from a study of shared clonotypes between healthy human individuals. Whole-study context: CD4 naive cells filled three plates per donor, CD4 memory three, CD8 naive two and CD8 memory one.

This CDR3 is built from 13 residues. General observations from the study: Clonotype sharing among donors, it was expected, would be affected by sequencing depth. In general, naive subsets displayed greater estimated richness than memory subsets did.

Sorted subsets were amplified in replicate PCRs using 200 ng DNA, 30,000 to 35,000 T cell genomes. The assay was immunoSEQ multiplex PCR, and TCRdb's table has in-frame clones only and misses some. The data show 850,000 to 1,200,000 clones, around 74% seen once. Concerning this clone: Antigen: not known.

The receptor was isolated from a man younger than 30 in good health. The sequenced sample was memory CD4+ T cells sorted from blood. Sample subset: CD45RA-negative fraction. The chain has TRBV21-1 and TRBJ1-1. TRBV21-1 is an annotated pseudogene. As DNA, the CDR3 is TGTGCCAGCACCCTGTTGAGGGCCACTGAAGCTTTCTTT. Translated, it gives CASTLLRATEAFF.